These 3 T cell receptor beta chains were sequenced from one sample in a study of graft-versus-host responses after intestinal transplantation. Assay used: immunoSEQ multiplex PCR; TCRdb lists only in-frame clones, some missing. The table includes tens of thousands of clones, 82% detected once. Antigen specificity for these receptors is unknown. This material consisted of unstimulated CD8+ T cells sorted from spleen or lymph node cells, taken before transplant. These TCRs come from a human donor who was the organ donor for an intestinal transplant.

This rearrangement joins TRBV4-3 to TRBJ1-4; no reliable D call. Germline V gives CDR1 LGHNA, CDR2 YSLEER. The CDR3 is 15 residues long. Trimming shortened V by 7 bases and J by 5 bases, and 17 bases separated the two germline ends. The CDR3 protein is CASTPRTGPNEKLFF. CDR3 DNA sequence: TGCGCCAGCACCCCAAGGACCGGTCCCAATGAAAAACTGTTTTTT.

V and J are TRBV9 and TRBJ2-6; possible D gene TRBD2, 5 bases. The CDR3 sequence is 17 residues long. V was pared by 3 bases and J by 0 bases, with 13 bases between. The germline V gene encodes CDR1 SGDLS and CDR2 YYNGEE. The CDR3, as DNA: TGTGCCAGCAGCGGACCCACAGACTACTCTGGGGCCAACGTCCTGACTTTC. Its protein is CASSGPTDYSGANVLTF.

V is TRBV15 and J is TRBJ1-4, with D maybe TRBD1 (5 bases). Germline CDR1 is LNHNV and CDR2 is YYDKDF (reference sequence). This CDR3 is 15 amino acids long. V was clipped by 3 bases and J by 8 bases, with 16 bases between them. The CDR3 region has the DNA TGTGCCACCAGCAGTACCGGCGGGGCCCAAGAAAAACTGTTTTTT. Its translation: CATSSTGGAQEKLFF. Full variable domain (remainder filled in from reference TRBV15 and TRBJ1-4): DAMVIQNPRYQVTQFGKPVTLSCSQTLNHNVMYWYQQKSSQAPKLLFHYYDKDFNNEADTPDNFQSRRPNTSFCFLDIRSPGLGDTAMYLCATSSTGGAQEKLFFGSGTQLSVL.